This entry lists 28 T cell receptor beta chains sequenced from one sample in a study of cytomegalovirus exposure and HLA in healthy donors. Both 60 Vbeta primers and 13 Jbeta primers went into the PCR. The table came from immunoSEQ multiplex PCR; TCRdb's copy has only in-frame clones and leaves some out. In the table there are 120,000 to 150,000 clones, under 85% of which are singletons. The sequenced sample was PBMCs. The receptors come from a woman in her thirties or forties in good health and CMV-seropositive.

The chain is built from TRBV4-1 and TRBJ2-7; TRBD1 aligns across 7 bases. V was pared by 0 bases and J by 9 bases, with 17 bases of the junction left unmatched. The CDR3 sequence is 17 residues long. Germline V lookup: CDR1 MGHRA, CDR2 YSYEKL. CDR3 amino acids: CASSQDDGTAASSGQYF. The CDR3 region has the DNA TGCGCCAGCAGCCAAGACGATGGGACAGCCGCTAGCTCCGGGCAGTACTTC.

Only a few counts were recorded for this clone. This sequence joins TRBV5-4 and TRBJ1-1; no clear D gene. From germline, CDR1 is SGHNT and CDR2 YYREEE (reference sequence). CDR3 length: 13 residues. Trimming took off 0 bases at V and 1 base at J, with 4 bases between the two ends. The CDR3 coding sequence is TGTGCCAGCAGCTTGGCCGGGAACACTGAAGCTTTCTTT. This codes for CASSLAGNTEAFF.

The CDR3, as DNA: TGCAGCGTTCTCCCACAGGGTCAAGAGACCCAGTACTTC. This codes for CSVLPQGQETQYF. The chain links TRBV29-1 to TRBJ2-5, with a tentative D call TRBD1 (6 bases). V lost 5 bases, J lost 2 bases, and 12 bases lay in between. In germline, CDR1 is SQVTM, CDR2 ANQGSEA. The CDR3 extends over 13 amino acids. Drawing the rest from reference TRBV29-1 and TRBJ2-5, the complete variable domain is SAVISQKPSRDICQRGTSLTIQCQVDSQVTMMFWYRQQPGQSLTLIATANQGSEATYESGFVIDKFPISRPNLTFSTLTVSNMSPEDSSIYLCSVLPQGQETQYFGPGTRLLVL.

In DNA form, the CDR3 reads TGTGCCAGCAGCGGACCCGGGGGGTATGAGCAGTTCTTC. This translates into CASSGPGGYEQFF. This chain links TRBV2 with TRBJ2-1, with 7 positions matching TRBD2. After removal of 6 bases from V and 8 bases from J, the junction contained 7 bases not matched to a gene. The CDR3 consists of 13 residues. CDR1 SNHLY and CDR2 FYNNEI come from the germline V gene. Variable domain in full (rest from reference TRBV2 and TRBJ2-1): EPEVTQTPSHQVTQMGQEVILRCVPISNHLYFYWYRQILGQKVEFLVSFYNNEISEKSEIFDDQFSVERPDGSNFTLKIRSTKLEDSAMYFCASSGPGGYEQFFGPGTRLTVL.

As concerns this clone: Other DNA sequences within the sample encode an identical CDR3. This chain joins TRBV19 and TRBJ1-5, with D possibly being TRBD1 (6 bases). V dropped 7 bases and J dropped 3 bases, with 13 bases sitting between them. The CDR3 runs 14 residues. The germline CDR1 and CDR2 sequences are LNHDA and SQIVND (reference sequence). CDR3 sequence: CASNRGQLNQPQHF. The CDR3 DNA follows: TGTGCCAGTAATCGAGGACAGCTCAATCAGCCCCAGCATTTT. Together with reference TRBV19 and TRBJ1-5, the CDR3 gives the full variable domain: DGGITQSPKYLFRKEGQNVTLSCEQNLNHDAMYWYRQDPGQGLRLIYYSQIVNDFQKGDIAEGYSVSREKKESFPLTVTSAQKNPTAFYLCASNRGQLNQPQHFGDGTRLSIL.

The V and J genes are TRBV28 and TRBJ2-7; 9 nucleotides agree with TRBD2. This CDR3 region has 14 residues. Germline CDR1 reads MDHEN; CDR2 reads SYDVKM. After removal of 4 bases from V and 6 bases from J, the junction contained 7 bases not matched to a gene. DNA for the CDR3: TGTGCCAGCAGTTCTGGCGGGGGGGCGCTCGAGCAGTACTTC. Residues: CASSSGGGALEQYF.

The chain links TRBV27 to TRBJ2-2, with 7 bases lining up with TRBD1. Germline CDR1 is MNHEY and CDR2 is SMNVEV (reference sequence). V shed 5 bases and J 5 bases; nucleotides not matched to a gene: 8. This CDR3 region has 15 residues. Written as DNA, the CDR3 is TGTGCCAGCAGTATCACAGGGGTCGGGACCGGGGAGCTGTTTTTT. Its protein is CASSITGVGTGELFF.

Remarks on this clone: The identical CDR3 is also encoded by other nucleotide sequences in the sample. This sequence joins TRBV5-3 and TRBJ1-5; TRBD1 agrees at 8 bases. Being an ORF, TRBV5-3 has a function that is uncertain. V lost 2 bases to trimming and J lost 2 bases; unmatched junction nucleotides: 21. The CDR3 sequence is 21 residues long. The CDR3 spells CARSLEAEDRELEPGNQPQHF. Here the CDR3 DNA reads TGTGCCAGAAGCTTAGAGGCCGAGGACAGGGAGCTCGAACCTGGCAATCAGCCCCAGCATTTT.

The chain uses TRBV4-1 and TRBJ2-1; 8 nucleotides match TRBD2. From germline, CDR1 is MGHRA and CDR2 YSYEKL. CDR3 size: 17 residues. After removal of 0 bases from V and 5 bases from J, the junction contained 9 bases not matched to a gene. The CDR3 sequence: CASSQDLSRGANNEQFF. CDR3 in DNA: TGCGCCAGCAGCCAAGATCTCTCGCGGGGGGCTAACAATGAGCAGTTCTTC.

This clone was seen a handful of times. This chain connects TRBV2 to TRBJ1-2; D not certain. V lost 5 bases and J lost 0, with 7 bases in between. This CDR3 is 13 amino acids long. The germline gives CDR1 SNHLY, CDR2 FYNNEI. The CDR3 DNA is TGTGCCAGCAGTACGGGTTCTAACTATGGCTACACCTTC. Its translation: CASSTGSNYGYTF.

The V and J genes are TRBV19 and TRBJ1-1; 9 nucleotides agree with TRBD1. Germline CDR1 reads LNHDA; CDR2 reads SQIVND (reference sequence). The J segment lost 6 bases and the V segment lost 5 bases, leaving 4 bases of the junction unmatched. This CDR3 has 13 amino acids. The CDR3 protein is CASSLQGAAEAFF. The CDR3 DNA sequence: TGTGCCAGTAGTTTACAGGGGGCGGCTGAAGCTTTCTTT. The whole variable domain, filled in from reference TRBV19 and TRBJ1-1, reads DGGITQSPKYLFRKEGQNVTLSCEQNLNHDAMYWYRQDPGQGLRLIYYSQIVNDFQKGDIAEGYSVSREKKESFPLTVTSAQKNPTAFYLCASSLQGAAEAFFGQGTRLTVV.

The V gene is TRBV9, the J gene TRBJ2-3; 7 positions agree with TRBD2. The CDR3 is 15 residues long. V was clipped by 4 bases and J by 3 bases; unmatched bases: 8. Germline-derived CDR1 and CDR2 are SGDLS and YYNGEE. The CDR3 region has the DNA TGTGCCAGCAGCCTAACCGGGACTATTACAGATACGCAGTATTTT. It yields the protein CASSLTGTITDTQYF.

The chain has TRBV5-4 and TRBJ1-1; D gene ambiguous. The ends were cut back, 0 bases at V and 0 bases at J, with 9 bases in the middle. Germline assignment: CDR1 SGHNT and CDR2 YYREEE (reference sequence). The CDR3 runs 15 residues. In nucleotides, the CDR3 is TGTGCCAGCAGCTTGGATTCAGCGGTGAACACTGAAGCTTTCTTT. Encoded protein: CASSLDSAVNTEAFF.

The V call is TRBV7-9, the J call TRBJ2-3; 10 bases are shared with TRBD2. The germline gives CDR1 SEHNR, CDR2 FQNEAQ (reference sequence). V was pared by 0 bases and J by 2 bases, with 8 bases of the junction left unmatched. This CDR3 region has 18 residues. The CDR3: CASSLAGRLAGVTDTQYF. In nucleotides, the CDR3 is TGTGCCAGCAGCTTAGCGGGTCGGCTAGCGGGGGTCACAGATACGCAGTATTTT.

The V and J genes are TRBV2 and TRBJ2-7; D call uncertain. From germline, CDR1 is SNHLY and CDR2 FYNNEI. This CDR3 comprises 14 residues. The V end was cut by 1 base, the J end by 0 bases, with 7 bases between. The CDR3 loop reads CASSEERSSYEQYF. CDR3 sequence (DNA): TGTGCCAGCAGTGAAGAGAGGAGCTCCTACGAGCAGTACTTC.

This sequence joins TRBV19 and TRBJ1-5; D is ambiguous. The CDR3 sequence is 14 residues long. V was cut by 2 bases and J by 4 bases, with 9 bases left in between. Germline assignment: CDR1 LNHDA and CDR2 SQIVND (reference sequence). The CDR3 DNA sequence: TGTGCCAGTAGTATAATCGGTGAAAATCAGCCCCAGCATTTT. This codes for CASSIIGENQPQHF.

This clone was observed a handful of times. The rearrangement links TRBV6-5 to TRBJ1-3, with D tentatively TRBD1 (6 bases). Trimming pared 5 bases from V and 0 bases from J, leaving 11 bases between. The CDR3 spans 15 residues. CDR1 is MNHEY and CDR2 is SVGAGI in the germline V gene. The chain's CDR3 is CASSPDRSSGNTIYF. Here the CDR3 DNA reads TGTGCCAGCAGTCCTGACAGGAGCTCTGGAAACACCATATATTTT.

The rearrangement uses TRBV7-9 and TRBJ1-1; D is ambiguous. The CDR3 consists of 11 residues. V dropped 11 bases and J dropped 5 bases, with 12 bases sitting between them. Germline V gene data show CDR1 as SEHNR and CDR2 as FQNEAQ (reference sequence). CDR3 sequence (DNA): TGTGCCGGGTCACGCGGGACTGAAGCTTTCTTT. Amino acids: CAGSRGTEAFF.

For the CDR3, the DNA is TGTGCCAGTAGTATAGTCTCAGGCCCAGGGCCCCAGCATTTT. Translating it yields CASSIVSGPGPQHF. The V and J genes are TRBV19 and TRBJ1-5; no firm D call. The V gene's germline CDR1 is LNHDA and CDR2 SQIVND (reference sequence). V lost 1 base to trimming and J lost 9 bases, with 13 bases between them. The CDR3 covers 14 residues.

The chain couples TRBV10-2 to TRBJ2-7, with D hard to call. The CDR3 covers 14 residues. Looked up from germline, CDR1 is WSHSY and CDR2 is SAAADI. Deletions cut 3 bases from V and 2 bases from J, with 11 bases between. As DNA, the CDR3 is TGCGCCAGCAGTGATGGCAGGTTCCCCTACGAGCAGTACTTC. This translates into CASSDGRFPYEQYF.

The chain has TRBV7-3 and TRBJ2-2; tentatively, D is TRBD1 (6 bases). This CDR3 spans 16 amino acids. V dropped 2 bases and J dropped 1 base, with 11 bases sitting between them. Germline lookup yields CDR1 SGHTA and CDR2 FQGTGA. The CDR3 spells CASSLYRALNTGELFF. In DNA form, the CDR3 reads TGTGCCAGCAGCTTATACAGGGCATTGAACACCGGGGAGCTGTTTTTT.

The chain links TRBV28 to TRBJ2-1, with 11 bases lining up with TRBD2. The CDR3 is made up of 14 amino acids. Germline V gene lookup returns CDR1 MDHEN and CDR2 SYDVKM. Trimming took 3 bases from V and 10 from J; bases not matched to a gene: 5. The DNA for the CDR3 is TGTGCCAGCAGTTTCTCCGGACTAGCGGGCGAGCAGTTCTTC. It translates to CASSFSGLAGEQFF.

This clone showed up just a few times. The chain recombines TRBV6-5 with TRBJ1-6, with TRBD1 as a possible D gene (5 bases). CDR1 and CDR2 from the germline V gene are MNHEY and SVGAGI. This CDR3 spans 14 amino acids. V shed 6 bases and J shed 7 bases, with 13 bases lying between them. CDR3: CASRTSPGNSPLHF. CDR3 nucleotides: TGTGCCAGCAGAACTTCCCCAGGGAATTCACCCCTCCACTTT.

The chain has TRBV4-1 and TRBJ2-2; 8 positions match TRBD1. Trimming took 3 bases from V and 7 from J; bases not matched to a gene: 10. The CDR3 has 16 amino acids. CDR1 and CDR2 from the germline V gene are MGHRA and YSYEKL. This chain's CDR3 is CASSQVDRGLGGELFF. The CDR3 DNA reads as TGCGCCAGCAGCCAGGTAGACAGGGGCCTTGGCGGGGAGCTGTTTTTT.

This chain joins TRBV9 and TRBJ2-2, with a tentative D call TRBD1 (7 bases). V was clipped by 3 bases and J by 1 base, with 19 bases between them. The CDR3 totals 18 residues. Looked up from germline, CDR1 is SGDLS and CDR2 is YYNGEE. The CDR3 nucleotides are TGTGCCAGCAGCGCCCCAGGGGGTGGAGGGAAGAACACCGGGGAGCTGTTTTTT. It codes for CASSAPGGGGKNTGELFF.

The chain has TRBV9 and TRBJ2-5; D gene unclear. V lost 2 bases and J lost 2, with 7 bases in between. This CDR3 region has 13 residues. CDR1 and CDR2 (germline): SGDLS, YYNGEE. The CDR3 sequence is CASSVGVQETQYF. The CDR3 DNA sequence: TGTGCCAGCAGCGTTGGAGTACAAGAGACCCAGTACTTC.

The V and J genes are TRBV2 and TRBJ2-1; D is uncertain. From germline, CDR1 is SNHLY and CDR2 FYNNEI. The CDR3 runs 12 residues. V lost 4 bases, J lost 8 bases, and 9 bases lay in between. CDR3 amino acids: CASSVVRDEQFF. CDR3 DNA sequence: TGTGCCAGCAGTGTAGTTCGGGATGAGCAGTTCTTC.

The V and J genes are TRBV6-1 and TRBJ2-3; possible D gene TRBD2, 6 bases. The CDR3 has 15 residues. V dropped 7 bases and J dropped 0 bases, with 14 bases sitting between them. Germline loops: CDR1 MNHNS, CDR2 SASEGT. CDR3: CASKAGSSSTDTQYF. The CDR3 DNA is TGTGCCAGCAAGGCGGGGTCGTCTAGCACAGATACGCAGTATTTT.